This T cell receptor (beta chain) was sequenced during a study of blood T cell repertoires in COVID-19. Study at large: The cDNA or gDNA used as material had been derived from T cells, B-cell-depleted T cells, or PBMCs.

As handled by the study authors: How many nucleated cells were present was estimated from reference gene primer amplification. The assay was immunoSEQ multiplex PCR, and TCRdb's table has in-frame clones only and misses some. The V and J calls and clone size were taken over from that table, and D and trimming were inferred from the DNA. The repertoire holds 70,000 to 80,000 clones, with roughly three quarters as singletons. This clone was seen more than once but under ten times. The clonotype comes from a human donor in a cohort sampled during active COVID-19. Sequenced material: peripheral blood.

CDR3: CASSRDSGYEQYF. The CDR3 DNA reads as TGTGCCAGCAGCCGGGACAGCGGCTACGAGCAGTACTTC. V and J are TRBV6-5 and TRBJ2-7; 7 bases line up with TRBD1. The CDR3 totals 13 residues. CDR1 MNHEY and CDR2 SVGAGI come from the germline V gene. V lost 6 bases to trimming and J lost 3 bases; unmatched junction nucleotides: 5.